The subject of this entry is one TCR beta chain. No antigen is known for it. These data are taken from a study of beta chain features in type 1 diabetes. General study points: Type 1 diabetes patients showed fewer insertions and more deletions at VDJ junctions.

Germline V CDR1 and CDR2: LNHDA, SQIVND (reference sequence). The ends were cut back, 5 bases at V and 0 bases at J, with 16 bases in the middle. The CDR3 is made up of 17 amino acids. Populations isolated by sorting all had purity greater than 95%. Reverse transcription of all isolated RNA meant that expressed TCRB transcripts were sequenced. Clones were sequenced by immunoSEQ multiplex PCR, and TCRdb holds only the in-frame ones, with some missing. The sample includes under 400,000 clones, roughly 15% of them seen just once. The chain uses TRBV19 and TRBJ1-4; TRBD1 might be the D (6 bases). The clonotype originates from a man aged 25 to 40 in good health. Sequencing was done on a sample of central memory CD4+ T cells from blood. The CDR3 nucleotides are TGTGCCAGTAGTCCACGGGGGGCGCGAGCAACTAATGAAAAACTGTTTTTT. Translated: CASSPRGARATNEKLFF.